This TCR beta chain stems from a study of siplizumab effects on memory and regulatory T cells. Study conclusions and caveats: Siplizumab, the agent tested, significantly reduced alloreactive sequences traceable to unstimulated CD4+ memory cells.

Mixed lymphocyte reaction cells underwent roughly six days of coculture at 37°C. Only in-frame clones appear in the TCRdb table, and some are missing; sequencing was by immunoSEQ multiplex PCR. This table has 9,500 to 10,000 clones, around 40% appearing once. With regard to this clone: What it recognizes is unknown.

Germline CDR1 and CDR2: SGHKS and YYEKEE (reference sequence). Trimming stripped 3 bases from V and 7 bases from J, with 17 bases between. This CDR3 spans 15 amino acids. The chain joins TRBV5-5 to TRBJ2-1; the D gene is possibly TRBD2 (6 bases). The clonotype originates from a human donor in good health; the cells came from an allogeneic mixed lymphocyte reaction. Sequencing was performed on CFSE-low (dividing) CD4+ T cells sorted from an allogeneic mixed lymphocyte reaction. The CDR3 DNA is TGTGCCAGCAGCTGGGGCCGGGAGTCAAGGAATGAGCAGTTCTTC. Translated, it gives CASSWGRESRNEQFF.